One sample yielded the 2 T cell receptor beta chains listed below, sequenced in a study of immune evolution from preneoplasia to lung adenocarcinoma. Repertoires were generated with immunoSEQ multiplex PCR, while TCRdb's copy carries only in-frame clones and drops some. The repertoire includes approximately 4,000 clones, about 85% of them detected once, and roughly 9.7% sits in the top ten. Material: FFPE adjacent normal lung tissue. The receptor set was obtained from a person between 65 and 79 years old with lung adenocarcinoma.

The CDR3 nucleotides read TGTGCCAGCACCGAGGGGGGCCCTGAAGCTTTCTTT. Translation: CASTEGGPEAFF. V usage is TRBV2 and J usage is TRBJ1-1; D is possibly TRBD1 (6 bases). Trimming removed 7 bases at V and 6 bases at J, with 12 bases between. This CDR3 has 12 amino acids. Germline V gene data show CDR1 as SNHLY and CDR2 as FYNNEI. The whole variable domain, remainder taken from reference TRBV2 and TRBJ1-1, is EPEVTQTPSHQVTQMGQEVILRCVPISNHLYFYWYRQILGQKVEFLVSFYNNEISEKSEIFDDQFSVERPDGSNFTLKIRSTKLEDSAMYFCASTEGGPEAFFGQGTRLTVV.

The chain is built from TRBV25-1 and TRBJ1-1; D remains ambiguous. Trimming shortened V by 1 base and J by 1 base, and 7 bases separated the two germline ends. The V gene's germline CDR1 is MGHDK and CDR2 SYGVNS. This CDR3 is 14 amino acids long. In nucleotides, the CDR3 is TGTGCCAGCAGTGAATTCAACCCGAACACTGAAGCTTTCTTT. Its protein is CASSEFNPNTEAFF.